The table lists the clone carrying this T cell receptor beta chain with a few counts. Its antigen is as yet unknown. The CDR3 totals 14 residues. The V gene end was trimmed by 4 bases and the J gene end by 3 bases; junction bases not matched to a gene: 5. From germline, CDR1 is SEHNR and CDR2 FQNEAQ (reference sequence). These data are taken from a study of high-grade serous ovarian cancer treatment subgroups. Looking at the study overall: Samples averaged 14,192 reads and 7,000 or so unique TCR beta rearrangements. Study-wide results and caveats: Tumors within one patient showed repertoire similarity of about 0.11 to 0.79. Repertoire analysis covered CDR3 alone, not CDR1 or CDR2. TCR clonal relatedness correlated positively with neoantigen level.

Assay: immunoSEQ multiplex PCR; the TCRdb copy retains only in-frame clones and omits some. The top ten hold 5.1% of the sample, which has 1,500 to 2,000 clones, more than 75% seen once. Tumor tissue was taken before any definitive surgery or chemotherapy was given. Source material: tumor tissue. The sequence came from a human donor with high-grade serous ovarian cancer. The chain couples TRBV7-9 to TRBJ2-7; TRBD1 agrees at 8 bases. The CDR3: CASSSPGGGYEQYF. CDR3 sequence (DNA): TGTGCCAGCAGCTCCCCAGGGGGCGGCTACGAGCAGTACTTC.